This passage covers 7 T cell receptor beta chains from one sample sequenced in a study of Graves' ophthalmopathy and Graves' hyperthyroidism. Amplification targeted the TCR beta CDR3 regions, with RNA transcripts as the source material. The workflow started with a first-round RT-PCR run with HTBI primers and then moved on to a second-round multiplex PCR. Using its own MiXCR run on the multiplex PCR reads, TCRdb lists one record per CDR3 protein. The sample lists some 400,000 distinct CDR3 sequences, approximately 16% seen once, with roughly 1.5% in the top ten. Source material: peripheral blood. The receptors shown here come from a young woman with Graves' ophthalmopathy.

At least ten counts were recorded for this clonotype. The genes are TRBV7-2 and TRBJ1-3, with D unresolved. With 1 base removed from V and 7 bases from J, the gap between germline ends came to 11 bases. The germline gives CDR1 SGHTA, CDR2 FQGNSA. The CDR3 spans 14 residues. CDR3 amino acids: CASSLGLLGNTIYF. CDR3 DNA: TGTGCCAGCAGCTTAGGGCTCCTAGGGAACACCATATATTTT.

This clonotype was seen repeatedly, ten times or more. The V call is TRBV11-2, the J call TRBJ2-7, with 12 bases that match TRBD2. Germline assignment: CDR1 SGHAT and CDR2 FQNNGV. The V gene end was trimmed by 3 bases and the J gene end by 4 bases; junction bases not matched to a gene: 7. The CDR3 is 16 residues long. The CDR3 sequence: CASSLPTSGSRYEQYF. Here the CDR3 DNA reads TGTGCCAGCAGCTTGCCGACTAGCGGGAGTAGGTACGAGCAGTACTTC.

The CDR3 here is CASREGWLSYNSPLHF. The CDR3 region has the DNA TGTGCCAGCAGGGAAGGGTGGTTATCCTATAATTCACCCCTCCACTTT. The chain carries TRBV3-1 and TRBJ1-6; D gene uncertain. This CDR3 region has 16 residues. Per the germline V gene, CDR1 is LGHDT and CDR2 is YNNKEL (reference sequence). Between the trimmed V and J ends, which lost 6 bases and 1 base, there was a span of 13 bases. The full variable domain, in which reference TRBV3-1 and TRBJ1-6 provide the parts outside the CDR3, is DTAVSQTPKYLVTQMGNDKSIKCEQNLGHDTMYWYKQDSKKFLKIMFSYNNKELIINETVPNRFSPKSPDKAHLNLHINSLELGDSAVYFCASREGWLSYNSPLHFGNGTRLTVT.

This clonotype was detected many times. The rearrangement joins TRBV6-1 to TRBJ2-7; D remains unclear. Trimming stripped 1 base from V and 6 bases from J, with 4 bases between. From germline, CDR1 is MNHNS and CDR2 SASEGT. The CDR3 is 11 residues long. The CDR3 protein is CASSEGPEQYF. The CDR3 bases are TGTGCCAGCAGTGAAGGGCCCGAGCAGTACTTC.

This clonotype appeared many times. The chain is built from TRBV7-3 and TRBJ1-1; D possibly corresponds to TRBD1 (5 bases). Trimming took off 0 bases at V and 4 bases at J, with 9 bases between the two ends. Germline loops: CDR1 SGHTA, CDR2 FQGTGA. This CDR3 region has 14 residues. The CDR3 region has the DNA TGTGCCAGCAGCTTAACAGGGCAGGGCACTGAAGCTTTCTTT. Translation: CASSLTGQGTEAFF.

This clonotype was counted a single time. V gene TRBV19 combines with J gene TRBJ2-2, with a tentative D call TRBD1 (5 bases). The V and J ends lost 4 bases and 6 bases respectively, with 12 bases between them. The CDR3 covers 14 residues. Germline CDR1 LNHDA, CDR2 SQIVND (reference sequence). CDR3 residues: CASSSTGISGELFF. Here the CDR3 DNA reads TGTGCCAGTAGTAGCACAGGTATCTCCGGGGAGCTGTTTTTT.

This clonotype was detected only a few times. The rearrangement uses TRBV5-1 and TRBJ1-6; D not resolved. Per germline, CDR1 SGHRS and CDR2 YFSETQ. V shed 3 bases and J shed 3 bases, with 4 bases lying between them. This CDR3 spans 13 amino acids. Here the CDR3 DNA reads TGCGCCAGCAGCTGGGACTATAATTCACCCCTCCACTTT. Its protein product is CASSWDYNSPLHF.